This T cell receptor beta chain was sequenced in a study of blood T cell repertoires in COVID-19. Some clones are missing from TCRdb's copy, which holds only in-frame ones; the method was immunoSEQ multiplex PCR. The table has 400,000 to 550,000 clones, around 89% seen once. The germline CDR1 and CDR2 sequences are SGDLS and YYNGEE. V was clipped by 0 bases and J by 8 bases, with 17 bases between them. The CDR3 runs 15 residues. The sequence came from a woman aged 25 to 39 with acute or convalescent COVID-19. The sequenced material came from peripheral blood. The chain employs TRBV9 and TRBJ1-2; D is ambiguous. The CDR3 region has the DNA TGTGCCAGCAGCGTAGGGGCAGAAGGAATTATGGGCTACACCTTC. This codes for CASSVGAEGIMGYTF.